This T cell receptor (beta chain) came from a study of T cells in Graves' hyperthyroidism and ophthalmopathy. The trim removed 7 bases at V and 5 bases at J, leaving 13 bases unmatched. The CDR3 has 16 amino acids. CDR1 and CDR2 from the germline V gene are MDHEN and SYDVKM. The CDR3 regions of TCR beta were amplified from RNA transcripts. Primed by the HTBI set, a first-round RT-PCR was run on the TCR CDR3. TCRdb reprocessed the multiplex PCR reads via MiXCR and lists one record per CDR3 protein. The table includes 490,000 or so distinct CDR3 sequences, just under 20% detected once. The receptor was isolated from a man aged 35-49 years with Graves' ophthalmopathy. The chain couples TRBV28 to TRBJ1-2; 10 bases are shared with TRBD1. Sequenced: blood. The CDR3, as DNA: TGTGCCAGCACCCGACAGGGGGCGGGTCAGCTTTATGGCTACACCTTC. This gives the protein CASTRQGAGQLYGYTF.